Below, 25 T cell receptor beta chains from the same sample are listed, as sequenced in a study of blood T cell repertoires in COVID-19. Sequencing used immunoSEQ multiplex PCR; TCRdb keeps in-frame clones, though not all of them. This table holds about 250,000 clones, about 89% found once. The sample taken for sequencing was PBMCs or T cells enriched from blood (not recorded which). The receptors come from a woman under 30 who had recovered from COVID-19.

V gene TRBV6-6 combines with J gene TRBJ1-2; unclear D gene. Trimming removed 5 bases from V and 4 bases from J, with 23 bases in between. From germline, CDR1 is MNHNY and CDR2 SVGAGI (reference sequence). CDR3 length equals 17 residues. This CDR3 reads CASSPPSGAKGIYGYTF. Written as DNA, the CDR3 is TGTGCCAGCAGTCCACCAAGCGGTGCCAAAGGGATCTATGGCTACACCTTC.

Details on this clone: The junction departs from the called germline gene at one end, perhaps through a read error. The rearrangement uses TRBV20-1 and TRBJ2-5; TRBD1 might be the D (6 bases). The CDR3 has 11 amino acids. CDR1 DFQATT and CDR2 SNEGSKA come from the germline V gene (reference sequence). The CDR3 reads CSARDRGHGDF. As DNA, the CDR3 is TGCAGTGCTAGAGATCGGGGACACGGAGACTTC.

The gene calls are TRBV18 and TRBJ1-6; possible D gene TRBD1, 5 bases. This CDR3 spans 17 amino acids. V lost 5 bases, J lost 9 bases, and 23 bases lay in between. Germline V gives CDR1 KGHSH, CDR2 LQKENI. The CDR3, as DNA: TGTGCCAGCTCAGTCACAGGAGCCTTCGGCGAATCTTCACCCCTCCACTTT. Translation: CASSVTGAFGESSPLHF.

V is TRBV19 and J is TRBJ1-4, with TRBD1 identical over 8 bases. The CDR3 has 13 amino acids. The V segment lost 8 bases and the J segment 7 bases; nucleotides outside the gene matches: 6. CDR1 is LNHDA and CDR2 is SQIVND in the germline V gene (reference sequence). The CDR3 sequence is CASGVDRGEKLFF. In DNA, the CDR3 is TGTGCCAGTGGGGTTGACAGGGGTGAAAAACTGTTTTTT.

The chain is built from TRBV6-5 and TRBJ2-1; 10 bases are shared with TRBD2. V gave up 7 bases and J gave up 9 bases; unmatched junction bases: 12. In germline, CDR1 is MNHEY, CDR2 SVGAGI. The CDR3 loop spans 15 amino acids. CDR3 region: CASTRMGLAIAEQFF. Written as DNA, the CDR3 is TGTGCCAGCACCAGAATGGGACTAGCGATCGCTGAGCAGTTCTTC.

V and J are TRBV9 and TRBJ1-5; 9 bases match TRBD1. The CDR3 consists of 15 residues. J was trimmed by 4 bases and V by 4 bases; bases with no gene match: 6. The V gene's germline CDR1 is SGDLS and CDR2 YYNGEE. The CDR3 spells CASSPGTGTNQPQHF. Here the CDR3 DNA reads TGTGCCAGCAGCCCCGGGACAGGGACTAATCAGCCCCAGCATTTT. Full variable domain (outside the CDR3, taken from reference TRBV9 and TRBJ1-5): DSGVTQTPKHLITATGQRVTLRCSPRSGDLSVYWYQQSLDQGLQFLIQYYNGEERAKGNILERFSAQQFPDLHSELNLSSLELGDSALYFCASSPGTGTNQPQHFGDGTRLSIL.

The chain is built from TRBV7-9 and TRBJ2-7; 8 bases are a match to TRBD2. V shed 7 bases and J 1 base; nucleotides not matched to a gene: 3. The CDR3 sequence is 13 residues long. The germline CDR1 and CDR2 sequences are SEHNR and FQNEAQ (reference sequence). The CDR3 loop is CASTGGVSYEQYF. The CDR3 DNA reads TGTGCCAGCACGGGGGGGGTATCCTACGAGCAGTACTTC.

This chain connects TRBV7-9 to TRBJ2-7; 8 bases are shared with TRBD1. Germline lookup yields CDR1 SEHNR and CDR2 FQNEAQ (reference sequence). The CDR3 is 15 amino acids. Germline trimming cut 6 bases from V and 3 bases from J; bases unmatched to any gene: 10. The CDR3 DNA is TGTGCCAGCAGTCGACCAGACAGGGGAAACTACGAGCAGTACTTC. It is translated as CASSRPDRGNYEQYF.

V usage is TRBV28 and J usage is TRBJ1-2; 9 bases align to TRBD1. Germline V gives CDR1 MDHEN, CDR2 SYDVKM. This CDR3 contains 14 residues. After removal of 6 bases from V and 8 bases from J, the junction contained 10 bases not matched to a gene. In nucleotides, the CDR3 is TGTGCCAGCAGCCAAGGACAGGGGAATTGGGGCTACACCTTC. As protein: CASSQGQGNWGYTF.

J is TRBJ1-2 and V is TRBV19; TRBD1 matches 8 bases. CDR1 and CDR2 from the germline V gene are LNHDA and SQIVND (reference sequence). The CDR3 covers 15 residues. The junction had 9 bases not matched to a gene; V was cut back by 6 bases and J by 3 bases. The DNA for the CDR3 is TGTGCCAGTAGGAACGGGGACAGGAAATACTATGGCTACACCTTC. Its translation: CASRNGDRKYYGYTF.

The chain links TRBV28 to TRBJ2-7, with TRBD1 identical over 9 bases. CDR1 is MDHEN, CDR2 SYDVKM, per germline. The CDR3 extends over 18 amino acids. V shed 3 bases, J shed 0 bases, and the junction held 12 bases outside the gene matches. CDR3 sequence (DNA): TGTGCCAGCAGTTTCGTCCCGGGACAGGGAAAATTCTCCTACGAGCAGTACTTC. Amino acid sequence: CASSFVPGQGKFSYEQYF.

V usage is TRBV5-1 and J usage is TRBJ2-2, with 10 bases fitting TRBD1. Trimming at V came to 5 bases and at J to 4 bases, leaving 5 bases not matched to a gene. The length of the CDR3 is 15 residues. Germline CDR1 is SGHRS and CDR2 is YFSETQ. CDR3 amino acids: CASRGTGALTGELFF. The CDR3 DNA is TGCGCCAGCAGGGGGACAGGGGCTCTCACCGGGGAGCTGTTTTTT.

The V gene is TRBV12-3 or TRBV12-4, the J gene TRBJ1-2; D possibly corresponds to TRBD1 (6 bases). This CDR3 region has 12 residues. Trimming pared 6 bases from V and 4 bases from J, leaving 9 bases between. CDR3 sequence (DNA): TGTGCCAGCAGCAAGGGGGTCTATGGCTACACCTTC. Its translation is CASSKGVYGYTF.

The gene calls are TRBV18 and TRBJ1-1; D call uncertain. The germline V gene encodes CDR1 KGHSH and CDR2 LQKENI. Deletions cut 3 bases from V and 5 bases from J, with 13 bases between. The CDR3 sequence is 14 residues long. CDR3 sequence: CASSPAGVETEAFF. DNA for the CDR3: TGTGCCAGCTCACCCGCCGGGGTAGAGACTGAAGCTTTCTTT.

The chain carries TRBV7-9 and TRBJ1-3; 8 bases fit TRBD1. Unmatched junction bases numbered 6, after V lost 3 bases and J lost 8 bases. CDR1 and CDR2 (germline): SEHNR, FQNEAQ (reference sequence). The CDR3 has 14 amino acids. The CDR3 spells CASSFLDRDDTIYF. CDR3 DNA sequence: TGTGCCAGCAGCTTCCTGGACAGGGACGACACCATATATTTT.

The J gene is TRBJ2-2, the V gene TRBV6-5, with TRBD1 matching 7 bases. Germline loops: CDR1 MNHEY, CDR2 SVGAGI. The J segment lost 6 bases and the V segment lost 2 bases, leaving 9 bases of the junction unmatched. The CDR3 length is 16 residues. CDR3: CASSYLRDSFPGELFF. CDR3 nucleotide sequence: TGTGCCAGCAGTTACCTTAGGGACAGCTTTCCCGGGGAGCTGTTTTTT.

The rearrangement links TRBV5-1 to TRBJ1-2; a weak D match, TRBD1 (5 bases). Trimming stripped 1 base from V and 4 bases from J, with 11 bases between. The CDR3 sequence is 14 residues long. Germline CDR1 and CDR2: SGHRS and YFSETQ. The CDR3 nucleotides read TGCGCCAGCAGCTTGCAGTTAGGGGTCTATGGCTACACCTTC. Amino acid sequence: CASSLQLGVYGYTF. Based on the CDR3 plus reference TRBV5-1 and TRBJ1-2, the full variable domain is KAGVTQTPRYLIKTRGQQVTLSCSPISGHRSVSWYQQTPGQGLQFLFEYFSETQRNKGNFPGRFSGRQFSNSRSEMNVSTLELGDSALYLCASSLQLGVYGYTFGSGTRLTVV.

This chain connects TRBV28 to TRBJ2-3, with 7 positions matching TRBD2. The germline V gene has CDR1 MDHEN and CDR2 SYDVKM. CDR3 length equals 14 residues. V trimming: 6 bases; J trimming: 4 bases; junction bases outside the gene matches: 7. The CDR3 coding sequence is TGTGCCAGCAGAGGCTGGGGGGGTGCAGATACGCAGTATTTT. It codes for CASRGWGGADTQYF.

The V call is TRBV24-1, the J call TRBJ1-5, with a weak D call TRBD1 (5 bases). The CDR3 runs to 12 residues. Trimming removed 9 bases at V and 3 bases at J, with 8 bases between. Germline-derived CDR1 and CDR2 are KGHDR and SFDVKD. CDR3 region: CATQGSNQPQHF. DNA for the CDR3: TGTGCCACCCAGGGTTCCAATCAGCCCCAGCATTTT.

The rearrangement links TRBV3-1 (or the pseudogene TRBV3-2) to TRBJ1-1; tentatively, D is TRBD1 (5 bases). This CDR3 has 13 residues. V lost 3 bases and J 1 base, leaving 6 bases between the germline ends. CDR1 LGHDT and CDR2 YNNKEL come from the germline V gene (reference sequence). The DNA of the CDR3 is TGTGCCAGCAGCCAGGGGCAGAACACTGAAGCTTTCTTT. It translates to CASSQGQNTEAFF.

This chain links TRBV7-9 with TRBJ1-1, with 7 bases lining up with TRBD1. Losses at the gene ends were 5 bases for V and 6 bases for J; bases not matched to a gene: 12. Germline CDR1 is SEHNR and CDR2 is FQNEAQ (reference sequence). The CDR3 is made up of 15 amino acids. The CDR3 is CASSRIGQGVPEAFF. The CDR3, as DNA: TGTGCCAGCAGCCGAATCGGCCAGGGGGTTCCTGAAGCTTTCTTT.

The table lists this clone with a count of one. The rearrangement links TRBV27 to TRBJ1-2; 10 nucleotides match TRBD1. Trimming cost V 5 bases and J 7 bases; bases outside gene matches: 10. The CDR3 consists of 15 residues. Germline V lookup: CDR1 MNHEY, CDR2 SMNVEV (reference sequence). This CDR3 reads CASSQIPGTGAGYTF. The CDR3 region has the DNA TGTGCCAGCAGTCAAATTCCCGGGACAGGGGCTGGCTACACCTTC.

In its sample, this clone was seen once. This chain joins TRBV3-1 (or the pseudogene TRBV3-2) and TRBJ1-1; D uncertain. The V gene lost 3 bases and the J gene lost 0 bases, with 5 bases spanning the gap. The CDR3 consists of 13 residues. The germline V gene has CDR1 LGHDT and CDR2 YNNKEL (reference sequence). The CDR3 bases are TGTGCCAGCAGCCATTTTATGAACACTGAAGCTTTCTTT. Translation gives CASSHFMNTEAFF.

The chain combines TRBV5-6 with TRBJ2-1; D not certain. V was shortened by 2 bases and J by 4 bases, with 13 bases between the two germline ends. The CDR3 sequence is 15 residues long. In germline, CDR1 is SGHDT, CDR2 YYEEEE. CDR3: CASSLVAAQYNEQFF. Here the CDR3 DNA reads TGTGCCAGCAGCTTAGTCGCGGCCCAGTACAATGAGCAGTTCTTC. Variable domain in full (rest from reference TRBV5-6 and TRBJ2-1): DAGVTQSPTHLIKTRGQQVTLRCSPKSGHDTVSWYQQALGQGPQFIFQYYEEEERQRGNFPDRFSGHQFPNYSSELNVNALLLGDSALYLCASSLVAAQYNEQFFGPGTRLTVL.

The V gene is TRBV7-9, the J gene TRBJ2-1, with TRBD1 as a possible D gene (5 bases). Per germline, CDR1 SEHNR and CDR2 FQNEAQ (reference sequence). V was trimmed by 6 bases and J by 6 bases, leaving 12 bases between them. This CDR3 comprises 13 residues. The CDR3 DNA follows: TGTGCCAGCAGTAGGGGTTCTGGCAATGAGCAGTTCTTC. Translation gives CASSRGSGNEQFF.